The TCR beta chain under discussion was sequenced for a study of T cells in Graves' hyperthyroidism and ophthalmopathy. There are many counts of this clonotype. The CDR3 has 13 amino acids. Germline CDR1 is LNHDA and CDR2 is SQIVND (reference sequence). The germline V and J ends were trimmed by 6 bases and 5 bases, with 13 bases remaining between them. Using RNA transcripts as the source, TCR beta CDR3 regions were amplified. The TCR CDR3 first-round RT-PCR relied on the HTBI primer set. One entry per CDR3 protein results from TCRdb running MiXCR on the multiplex PCR reads. Of approximately 400,000 distinct CDR3 sequences detected, 15% to 18% appear once; the ten largest clones hold over 7.5%.

The V and J genes are TRBV19 and TRBJ1-1; no clear D. This sequence was found in a woman between 18 and 29 years old with Graves' hyperthyroidism. The sample comprised blood. CDR3 in DNA: TGTGCCAGTAGACGTAAAAGAGGGACTGAAGCTTTCTTT. Residues: CASRRKRGTEAFF.